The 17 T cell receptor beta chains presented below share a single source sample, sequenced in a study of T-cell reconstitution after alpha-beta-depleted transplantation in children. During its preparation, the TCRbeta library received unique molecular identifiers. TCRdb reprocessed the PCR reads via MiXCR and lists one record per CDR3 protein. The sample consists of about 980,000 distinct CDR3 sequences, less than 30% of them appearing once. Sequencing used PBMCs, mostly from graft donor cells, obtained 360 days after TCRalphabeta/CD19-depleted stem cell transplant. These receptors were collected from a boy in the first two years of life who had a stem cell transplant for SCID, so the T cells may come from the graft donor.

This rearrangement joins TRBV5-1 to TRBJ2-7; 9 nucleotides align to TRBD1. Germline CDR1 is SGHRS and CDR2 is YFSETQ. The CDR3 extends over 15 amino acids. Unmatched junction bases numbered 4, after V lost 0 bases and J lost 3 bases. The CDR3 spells CASSLDRQGGYEQYF. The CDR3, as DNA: TGCGCCAGCAGCTTGGATCGACAGGGGGGCTACGAGCAGTACTTC.

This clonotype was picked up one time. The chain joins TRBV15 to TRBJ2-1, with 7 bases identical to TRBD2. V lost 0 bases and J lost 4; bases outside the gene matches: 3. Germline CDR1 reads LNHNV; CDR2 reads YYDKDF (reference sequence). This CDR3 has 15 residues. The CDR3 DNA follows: TGTGCCACCAGCAGAGAGGGACTATCTTACAATGAGCAGTTCTTC. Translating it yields CATSREGLSYNEQFF. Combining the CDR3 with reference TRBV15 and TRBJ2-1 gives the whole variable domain DAMVIQNPRYQVTQFGKPVTLSCSQTLNHNVMYWYQQKSSQAPKLLFHYYDKDFNNEADTPDNFQSRRPNTSFCFLDIRSPGLGDTAMYLCATSREGLSYNEQFFGPGTRLTVL.

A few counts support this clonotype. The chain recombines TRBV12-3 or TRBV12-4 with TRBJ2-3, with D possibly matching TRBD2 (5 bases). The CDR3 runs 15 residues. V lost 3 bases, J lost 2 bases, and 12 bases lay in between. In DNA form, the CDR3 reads TGTGCCAGCAGTTTTGGTCCTAGCCCCACAGATACGCAGTATTTT. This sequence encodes CASSFGPSPTDTQYF.

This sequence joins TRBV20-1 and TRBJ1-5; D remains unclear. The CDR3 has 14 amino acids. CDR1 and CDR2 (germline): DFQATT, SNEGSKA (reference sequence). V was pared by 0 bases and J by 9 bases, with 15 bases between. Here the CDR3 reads CSARDSRGIGPQHF. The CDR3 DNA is TGCAGTGCTAGAGATTCCCGGGGTATCGGGCCCCAGCATTTT.

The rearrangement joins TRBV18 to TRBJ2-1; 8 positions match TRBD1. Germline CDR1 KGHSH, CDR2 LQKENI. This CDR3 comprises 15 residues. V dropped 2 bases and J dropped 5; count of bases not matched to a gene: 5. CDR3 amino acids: CASSPMTGAHNEQFF. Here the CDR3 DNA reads TGTGCCAGCTCACCAATGACAGGGGCCCACAATGAGCAGTTCTTC.

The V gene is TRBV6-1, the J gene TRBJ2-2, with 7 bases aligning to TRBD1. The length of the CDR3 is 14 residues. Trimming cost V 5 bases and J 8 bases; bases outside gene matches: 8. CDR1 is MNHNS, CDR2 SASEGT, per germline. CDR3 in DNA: TGTGCCAGCAGTCCGGTCATCAGGGGGGGGGAGCTGTTTTTT. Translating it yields CASSPVIRGGELFF.

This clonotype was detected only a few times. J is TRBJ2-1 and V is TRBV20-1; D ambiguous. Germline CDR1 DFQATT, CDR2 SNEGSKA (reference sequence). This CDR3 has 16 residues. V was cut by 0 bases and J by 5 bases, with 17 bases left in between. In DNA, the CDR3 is TGCAGTGCTAGAGATCCTAGTGTGGTCCTAAACAATGAGCAGTTCTTC. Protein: CSARDPSVVLNNEQFF.

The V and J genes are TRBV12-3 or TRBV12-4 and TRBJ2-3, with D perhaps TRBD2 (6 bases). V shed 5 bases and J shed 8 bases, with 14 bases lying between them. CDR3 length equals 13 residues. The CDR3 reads CASSRSGVSTQYF. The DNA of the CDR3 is TGTGCCAGCAGTCGGTCGGGAGTCTCTACGCAGTATTTT.

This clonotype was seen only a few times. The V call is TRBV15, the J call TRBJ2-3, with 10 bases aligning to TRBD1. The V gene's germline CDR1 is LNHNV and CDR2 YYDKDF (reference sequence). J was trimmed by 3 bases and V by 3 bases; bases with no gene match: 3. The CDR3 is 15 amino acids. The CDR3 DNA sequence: TGTGCCACCAGCAGGGACAGGGGGGGGACAGATACGCAGTATTTT. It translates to CATSRDRGGTDTQYF.

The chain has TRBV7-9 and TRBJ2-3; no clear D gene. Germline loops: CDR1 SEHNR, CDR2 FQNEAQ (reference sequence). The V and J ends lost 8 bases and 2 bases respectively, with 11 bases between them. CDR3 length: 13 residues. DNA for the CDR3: TGTGCCAGCTACTTTGGTCCCACAGATACGCAGTATTTT. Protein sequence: CASYFGPTDTQYF.

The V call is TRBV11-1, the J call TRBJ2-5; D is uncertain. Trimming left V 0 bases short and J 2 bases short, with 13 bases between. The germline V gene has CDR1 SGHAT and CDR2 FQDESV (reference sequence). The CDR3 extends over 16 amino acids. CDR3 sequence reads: CASSLAYGLTQETQYF. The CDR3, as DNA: TGTGCCAGCAGCTTAGCGTACGGGCTCACTCAAGAGACCCAGTACTTC.

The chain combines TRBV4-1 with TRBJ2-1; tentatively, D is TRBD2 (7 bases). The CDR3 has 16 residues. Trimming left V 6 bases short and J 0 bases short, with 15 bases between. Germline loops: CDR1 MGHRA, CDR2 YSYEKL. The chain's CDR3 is CASRPAGASSYNEQFF. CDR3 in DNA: TGCGCCAGCAGACCCGCGGGGGCGAGCTCCTACAATGAGCAGTTCTTC.

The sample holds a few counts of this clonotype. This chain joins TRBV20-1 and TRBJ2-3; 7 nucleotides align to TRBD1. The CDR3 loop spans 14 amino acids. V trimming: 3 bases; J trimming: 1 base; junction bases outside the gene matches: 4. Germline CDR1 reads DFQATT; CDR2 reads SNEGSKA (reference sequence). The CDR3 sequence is CSARCQGGTDTQYF. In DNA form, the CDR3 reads TGCAGTGCTAGGTGTCAGGGGGGCACAGATACGCAGTATTTT.

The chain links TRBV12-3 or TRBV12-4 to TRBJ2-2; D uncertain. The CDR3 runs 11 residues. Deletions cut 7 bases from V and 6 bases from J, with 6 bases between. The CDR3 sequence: CASTTPGELFF. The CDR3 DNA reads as TGTGCCAGCACCACCCCCGGGGAGCTGTTTTTT.

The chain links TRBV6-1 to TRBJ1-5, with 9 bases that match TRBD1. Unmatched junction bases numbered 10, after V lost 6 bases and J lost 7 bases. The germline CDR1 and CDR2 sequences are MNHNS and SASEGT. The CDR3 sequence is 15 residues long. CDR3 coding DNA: TGTGCCAGCAGGAGCACAGGGGGCTGGGGACAGCCCCAGCATTTT. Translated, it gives CASRSTGGWGQPQHF.

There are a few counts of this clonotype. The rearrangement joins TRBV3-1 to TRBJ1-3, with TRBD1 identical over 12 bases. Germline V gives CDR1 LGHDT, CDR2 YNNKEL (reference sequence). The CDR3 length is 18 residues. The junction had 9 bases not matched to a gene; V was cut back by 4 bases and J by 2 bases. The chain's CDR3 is CASSPRTGQGATGNTIYF. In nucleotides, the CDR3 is TGTGCCAGCAGCCCCCGAACGGGACAGGGGGCGACTGGAAACACCATATATTTT.

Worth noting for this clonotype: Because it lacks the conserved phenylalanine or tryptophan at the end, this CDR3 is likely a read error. The CDR3 DNA sequence: TGTGCCAGCAGCCAAGATCTGTCCGGTTTATATAATGAAAAACTGTTTTAT. Translated: CASSQDLSGLYNEKLFY. The rearrangement links TRBV14 to TRBJ1-4; D not certain. Trimming left V 0 bases short and J 4 bases short, with 15 bases between. Per germline, CDR1 SGHDN and CDR2 FVKESK. The CDR3 has 17 residues.